This TCR beta chain was sequenced for a study of blood T cell repertoires in COVID-19. Study overall: Researchers got acute and convalescent COVID-19 samples from the United States, Italy and Spain. In each case, the material was cDNA or gDNA derived from T cells, B-cell-depleted T cells, or PBMCs.

The CDR3 loop spans 16 amino acids. The ends lost 0 bases at V and 1 base at J; junction bases unmatched: 3. Germline V gene data show CDR1 as SGHRS and CDR2 as YFSETQ. Original handling: The assay estimated nucleated cells by amplifying reference gene primers. Clones were read by immunoSEQ multiplex PCR, and TCRdb kept only the in-frame ones, dropping some. The V and J calls and clone size come from that table; D and trimming were worked out from the DNA. The sample gives around 200,000 clones, about 86% of which show up once; 0.7% to 0.9% is in the top ten. The chain couples TRBV5-1 to TRBJ2-2; 7 bases fit TRBD1. The sequencing sample was made of peripheral blood. This sequence was found in a woman younger than 30 who had recovered from COVID-19. In DNA, the CDR3 is TGCGCCAGCAGCTTGGGGACAGGTTTGAACACCGGGGAGCTGTTTTTT. It yields the protein CASSLGTGLNTGELFF.